Below, 15 T cell receptor beta chains from the same sample are listed, as sequenced in a study of blood T cell repertoires in COVID-19. The repertoire was sequenced with immunoSEQ multiplex PCR; TCRdb's copy has only in-frame clones and lacks some. The sample lists about 120,000 clones, around four fifths seen once, with 16% in the top ten. The material sequenced was peripheral blood. Source of these receptors: a man in his fifties or sixties with active or convalescent COVID-19.

V usage is TRBV29-1 and J usage is TRBJ2-7; unclear D gene. The CDR3 sequence is 12 residues long. The germline V and J ends were trimmed by 4 bases and 2 bases, with 9 bases remaining between them. Per the germline V gene, CDR1 is SQVTM and CDR2 is ANQGSEA. Here the CDR3 reads CSVAGGPYEQYF. The CDR3 DNA follows: TGCAGCGTTGCCGGCGGCCCCTACGAGCAGTACTTC.

On this clone: No conserved phenylalanine or tryptophan is present at the end of the CDR3, so a read error is the likely explanation. No DNA is shown, since the ends of the CDR3 on it are uncertain; the CDR3 is the one TCRdb lists. The V gene is TRBV4-3, the J gene TRBJ2-7; TRBD2 is the table's D call, not checked against the DNA. Germline V gene sequence: CDR1 LGHNA, CDR2 YSLEER. From its first to its last residue, the CDR3 has 12 amino acids. The CDR3 region is CASSQRLAVSPS.

The rearrangement uses TRBV11-2 and TRBJ2-6; D uncertain. This CDR3 is built from 13 residues. Looked up from germline, CDR1 is SGHAT and CDR2 is FQNNGV. Trimming stripped 2 bases from V and 13 bases from J, with 12 bases between. The CDR3 DNA reads TGTGCCAGCAGCTTATATGCAGGTGAAGTCCTGACTTTC. Protein product: CASSLYAGEVLTF.

This clone appeared a few times. This sequence joins TRBV28 and TRBJ2-1; 15 bases align to TRBD2. The ends lost 5 bases at V and 0 bases at J; junction bases unmatched: 5. Per germline, CDR1 MDHEN and CDR2 SYDVKM. This CDR3 is 18 amino acids long. CDR3 bases: TGTGCCAGCAGTGGGACTAGCGGGAGGCTCAGCTCCTACAATGAGCAGTTCTTC. It is translated as CASSGTSGRLSSYNEQFF. Looking up the rest from reference TRBV28 and TRBJ2-1 gives the full variable domain: DVKVTQSSRYLVKRTGEKVFLECVQDMDHENMFWYRQDPGLGLRLIYFSYDVKMKEKGDIPEGYSVSREKKERFSLILESASTNQTSMYLCASSGTSGRLSSYNEQFFGPGTRLTVL.

The J gene is TRBJ2-2, the V gene TRBV19, with D tentatively TRBD2 (6 bases). Germline values: CDR1 LNHDA, CDR2 SQIVND (reference sequence). CDR3 size: 16 residues. The ends were cut back, 5 bases at V and 0 bases at J, with 13 bases in the middle. CDR3 bases: TGTGCCAGTAGTCCCCGGAGGGCCGCGAACACCGGGGAGCTGTTTTTT. Its protein is CASSPRRAANTGELFF. Using reference TRBV19 and TRBJ2-2 for the parts outside the CDR3, the full variable domain is DGGITQSPKYLFRKEGQNVTLSCEQNLNHDAMYWYRQDPGQGLRLIYYSQIVNDFQKGDIAEGYSVSREKKESFPLTVTSAQKNPTAFYLCASSPRRAANTGELFFGEGSRLTVL.

This clone was seen a few times. The chain recombines TRBV6-5 with TRBJ1-5, with TRBD1 as a possible D gene (6 bases). Germline values: CDR1 MNHEY, CDR2 SVGAGI. V was cut by 5 bases and J by 1 base, with 9 bases left in between. The CDR3 extends over 14 amino acids. The CDR3 DNA sequence: TGTGCCAGCAGTCCACAGGGAAGCAATCAGCCCCAGCATTTT. This sequence encodes CASSPQGSNQPQHF.

The chain couples TRBV5-1 to TRBJ2-5, with D perhaps TRBD2 (5 bases). Germline loops: CDR1 SGHRS, CDR2 YFSETQ. This CDR3 has 15 residues. Trimming removed 2 bases at V and 5 bases at J, with 16 bases between. CDR3 amino acids: CASSFPTTRGETQYF. The CDR3 region has the DNA TGCGCCAGCAGCTTCCCTACCACTAGAGGCGAGACCCAGTACTTC.

The V gene is TRBV5-1, the J gene TRBJ2-1, with D possibly being TRBD2 (6 bases). The length of the CDR3 is 14 residues. V was pared by 4 bases and J by 6 bases, with 14 bases between. Germline V gives CDR1 SGHRS, CDR2 YFSETQ. This chain's CDR3 is CASSVGGAGNEQFF. CDR3 in DNA: TGCGCCAGCAGCGTGGGGGGAGCGGGCAATGAGCAGTTCTTC.

The genes are TRBV6-4 and TRBJ1-1; 9 bases are a match to TRBD1. Losses at the gene ends were 7 bases for V and 6 bases for J; bases not matched to a gene: 6. The germline V gene has CDR1 MRHNA and CDR2 SNTAGT. There are 13 residues in the CDR3. The DNA for the CDR3 is TGTGCCAGCACCCCGGGACAGGGCCCTGAAGCTTTCTTT. Encoded protein: CASTPGQGPEAFF.

The chain links TRBV27 to TRBJ2-1; 8 positions agree with TRBD2. The CDR3 consists of 15 residues. Germline CDR1 MNHEY, CDR2 SMNVEV (reference sequence). The V and J ends lost 6 bases and 3 bases, in that order; junction bases with no gene match: 7. The DNA for the CDR3 is TGTGCCAGCAGCGGGGGGGGACTTAGCTACAATGAGCAGTTCTTC. This encodes CASSGGGLSYNEQFF.

The gene calls are TRBV6-5 and TRBJ2-2; TRBD1 matches 10 bases. Germline loops: CDR1 MNHEY, CDR2 SVGAGI. Unmatched junction bases numbered 5, after V lost 6 bases and J lost 7 bases. The CDR3 totals 14 residues. CDR3 loop: CASRTGGLDGELFF. CDR3 nucleotide sequence: TGTGCCAGCAGGACAGGGGGCTTGGACGGGGAGCTGTTTTTT.

The gene calls are TRBV18 and TRBJ1-2, with TRBD1 identical over 10 bases. With V trimmed by 6 bases and J by 4 bases, 5 bases remained unmatched. This CDR3 has 14 amino acids. The germline V gene has CDR1 KGHSH and CDR2 LQKENI. This CDR3 is CASSADRGIYGYTF. In DNA, the CDR3 is TGTGCCAGCTCCGCGGACAGGGGGATCTATGGCTACACCTTC.

CDR3 protein: CASSSPGGGSNQETQYF. The CDR3 nucleotides read TGTGCCAGCAGCTCCCCGGGAGGGGGCTCCAATCAAGAGACCCAGTACTTC. The rearrangement joins TRBV7-3 to TRBJ2-5, with a tentative D call TRBD2 (8 bases). With 4 bases removed from V and 2 bases from J, the gap between germline ends came to 20 bases. Germline V gene data show CDR1 as SGHTA and CDR2 as FQGTGA. CDR3 size: 17 residues.

The V call is TRBV15, the J call TRBJ2-3; perhaps TRBD2 as D (5 bases). The V gene's germline CDR1 is LNHNV and CDR2 YYDKDF (reference sequence). The CDR3 is 12 amino acids. Trimming shortened V by 7 bases and J by 4 bases, and 9 bases separated the two germline ends. This CDR3 is CATNRESDTQYF. The CDR3 DNA reads TGTGCCACCAATAGGGAGTCAGATACGCAGTATTTT.

V usage is TRBV18 and J usage is TRBJ2-1, with D possibly matching TRBD2 (5 bases). Trimming stripped 1 base from V and 7 bases from J, with 14 bases between. The CDR3 is 15 amino acids. Germline V CDR1 and CDR2: KGHSH, LQKENI. The CDR3 loop reads CASSPLADRGNEQFF. DNA of the CDR3: TGTGCCAGCTCACCACTAGCTGACCGAGGGAATGAGCAGTTCTTC.